The entry that follows covers one TCR beta chain sequence. Its antigen is unknown. Germline V gene sequence: CDR1 SNHLY, CDR2 FYNNEI. The V and J ends lost 6 bases and 2 bases, in that order; junction bases with no gene match: 13. The CDR3 is 18 residues long. The data originate from a study of cytomegalovirus exposure and HLA in healthy donors. Regarding the study as a whole: In a later analysis, a missense DCLRE1C variant was linked to TCR beta V- and J-gene trimming. Rare sequences made up most TCRs, while some public TCRs were found in many donors. It was approximately 150 TCR beta chains that were listed as cytomegalovirus-associated.

60 Vbeta and 13 Jbeta primers were used in PCR. Method: immunoSEQ multiplex PCR; TCRdb's copy keeps in-frame clones and lacks some. Seen here are some 150,000 clones, roughly 83% observed once, and the top ten hold more than 1.5%. The TCR originated in a woman aged 18-29 years in good health and CMV-seronegative. The chain recombines TRBV2 with TRBJ2-3; TRBD2 matches 11 bases. What was sequenced was PBMCs. As DNA, the CDR3 is TGTGCCAGCAGGGCCCGGGGGCTAGCGGGGGGTGACACAGATACGCAGTATTTT. This sequence encodes CASRARGLAGGDTDTQYF.